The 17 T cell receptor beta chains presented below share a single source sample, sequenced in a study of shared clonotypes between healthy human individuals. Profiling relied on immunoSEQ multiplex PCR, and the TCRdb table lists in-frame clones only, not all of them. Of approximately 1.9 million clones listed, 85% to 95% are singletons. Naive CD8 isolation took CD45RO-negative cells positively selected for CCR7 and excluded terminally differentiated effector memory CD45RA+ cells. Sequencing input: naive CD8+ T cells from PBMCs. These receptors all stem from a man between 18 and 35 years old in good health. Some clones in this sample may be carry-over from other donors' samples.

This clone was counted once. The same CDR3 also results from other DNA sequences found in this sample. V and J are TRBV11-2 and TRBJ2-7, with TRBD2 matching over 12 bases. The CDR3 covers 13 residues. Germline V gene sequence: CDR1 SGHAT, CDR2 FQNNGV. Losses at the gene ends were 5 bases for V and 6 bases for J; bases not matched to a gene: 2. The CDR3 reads CASSLGLAGEQYF. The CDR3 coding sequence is TGTGCCAGCAGCCTGGGACTAGCGGGCGAGCAGTACTTC.

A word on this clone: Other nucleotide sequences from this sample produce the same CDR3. This CDR3 is CASSFGLVSYNEQFF. CDR3 DNA: TGTGCCAGCAGTTTCGGACTAGTATCCTACAATGAGCAGTTCTTC. The rearrangement uses TRBV27 and TRBJ2-1; the match to TRBD2 covers 7 bases. Germline loops: CDR1 MNHEY, CDR2 SMNVEV (reference sequence). This CDR3 is 15 amino acids long. V trimming: 3 bases; J trimming: 1 base; junction bases outside the gene matches: 3.

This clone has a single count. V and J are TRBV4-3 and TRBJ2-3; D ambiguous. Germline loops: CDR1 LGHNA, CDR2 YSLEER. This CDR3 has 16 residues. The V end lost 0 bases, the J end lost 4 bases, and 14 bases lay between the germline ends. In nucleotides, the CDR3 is TGCGCCAGCAGCCAAGATCTGTCCGGGCAGGCAGATACGCAGTATTTT. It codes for CASSQDLSGQADTQYF.

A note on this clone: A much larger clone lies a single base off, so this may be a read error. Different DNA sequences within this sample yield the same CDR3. The CDR3 reads CASSAGVNTEAFF. The CDR3, as DNA: TGTGCCAGCAGCGCAGGGGTGAACACTGAAGCTTTCTTT. This chain links TRBV9 with TRBJ1-1, with D perhaps TRBD1 (6 bases). Trimming shortened V by 3 bases and J by 0 bases, and 6 bases separated the two germline ends. This CDR3 spans 13 amino acids. Germline V gives CDR1 SGDLS, CDR2 YYNGEE.

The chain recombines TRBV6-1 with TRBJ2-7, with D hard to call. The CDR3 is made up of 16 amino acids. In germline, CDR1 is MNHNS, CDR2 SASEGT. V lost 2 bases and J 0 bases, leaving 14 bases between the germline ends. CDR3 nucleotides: TGTGCCAGCAGTGAACGCCGGCGAGCGAGCTCCTACGAGCAGTACTTC. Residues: CASSERRRASSYEQYF.

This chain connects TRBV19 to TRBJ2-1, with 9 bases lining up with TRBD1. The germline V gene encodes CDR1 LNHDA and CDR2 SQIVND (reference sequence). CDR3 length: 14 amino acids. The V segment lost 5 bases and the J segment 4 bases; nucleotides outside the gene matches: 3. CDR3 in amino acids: CASSAGTGYNEQFF. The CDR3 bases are TGTGCCAGTAGTGCCGGGACAGGGTACAATGAGCAGTTCTTC.

CDR3 DNA sequence: TGTGCCAGCAGCTTGGTCGGCGGGCCTGAAGCTTTCTTT. Amino acid sequence: CASSLVGGPEAFF. The J gene is TRBJ1-1, the V gene TRBV5-4; D not resolved. Trimming shortened V by 0 bases and J by 6 bases, and 9 bases separated the two germline ends. This CDR3 has 13 amino acids. Germline V gene sequence: CDR1 SGHNT, CDR2 YYREEE (reference sequence).

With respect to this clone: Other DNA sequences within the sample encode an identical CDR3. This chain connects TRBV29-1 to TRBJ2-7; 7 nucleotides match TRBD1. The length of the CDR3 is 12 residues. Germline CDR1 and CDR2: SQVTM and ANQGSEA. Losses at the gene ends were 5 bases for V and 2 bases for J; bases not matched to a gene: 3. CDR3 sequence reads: CSVPQGPYEQYF. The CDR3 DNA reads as TGCAGCGTTCCACAGGGGCCCTACGAGCAGTACTTC.

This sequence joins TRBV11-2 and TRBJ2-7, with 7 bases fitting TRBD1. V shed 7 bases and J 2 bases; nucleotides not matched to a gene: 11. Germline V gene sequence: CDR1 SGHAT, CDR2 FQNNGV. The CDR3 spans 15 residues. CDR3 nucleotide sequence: TGTGCCAGCACCGAGGGGGCTAGCTATACCTACGAGCAGTACTTC. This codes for CASTEGASYTYEQYF.

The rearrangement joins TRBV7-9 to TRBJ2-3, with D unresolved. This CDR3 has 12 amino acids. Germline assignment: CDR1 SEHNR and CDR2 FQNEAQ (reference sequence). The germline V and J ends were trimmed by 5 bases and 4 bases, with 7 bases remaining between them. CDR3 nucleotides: TGTGCCAGCAGCCACCCCCCAGATACGCAGTATTTT. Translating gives CASSHPPDTQYF.

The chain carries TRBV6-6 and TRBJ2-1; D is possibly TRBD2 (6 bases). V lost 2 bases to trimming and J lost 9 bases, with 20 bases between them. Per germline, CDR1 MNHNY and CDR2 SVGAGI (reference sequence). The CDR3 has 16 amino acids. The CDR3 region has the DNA TGTGCCAGCAGTTACCCGGCCGGGACTGGTCTCGGTGAGCAGTTCTTC. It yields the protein CASSYPAGTGLGEQFF.

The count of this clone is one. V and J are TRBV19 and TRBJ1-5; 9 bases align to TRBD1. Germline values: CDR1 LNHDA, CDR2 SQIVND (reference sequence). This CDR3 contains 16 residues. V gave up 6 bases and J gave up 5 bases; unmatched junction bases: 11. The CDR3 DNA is TGTGCCAGTAGGGGCGTGGGACAGGGTTGGCATCAGCCCCAGCATTTT. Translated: CASRGVGQGWHQPQHF.

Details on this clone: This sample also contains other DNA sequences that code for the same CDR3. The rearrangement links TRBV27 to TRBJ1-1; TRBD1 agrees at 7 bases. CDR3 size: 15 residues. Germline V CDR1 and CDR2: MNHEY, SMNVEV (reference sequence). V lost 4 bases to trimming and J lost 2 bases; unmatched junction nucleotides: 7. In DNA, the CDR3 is TGTGCCAGCAGTTCCCTGACAGGGCTTAACACTGAAGCTTTCTTT. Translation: CASSSLTGLNTEAFF.

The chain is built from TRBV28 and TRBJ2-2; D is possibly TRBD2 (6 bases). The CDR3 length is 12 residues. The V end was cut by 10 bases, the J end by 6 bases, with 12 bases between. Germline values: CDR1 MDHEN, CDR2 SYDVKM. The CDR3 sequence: CATRWGAGELFF. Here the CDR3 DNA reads TGTGCCACAAGATGGGGGGCCGGGGAGCTGTTTTTT.

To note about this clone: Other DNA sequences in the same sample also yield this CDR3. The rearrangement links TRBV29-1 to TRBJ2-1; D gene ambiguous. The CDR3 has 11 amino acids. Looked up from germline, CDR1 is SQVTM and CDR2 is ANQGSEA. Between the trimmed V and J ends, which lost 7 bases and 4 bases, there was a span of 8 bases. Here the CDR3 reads CSGLAYNEQFF. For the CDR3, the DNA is TGCAGCGGTCTGGCGTACAATGAGCAGTTCTTC.

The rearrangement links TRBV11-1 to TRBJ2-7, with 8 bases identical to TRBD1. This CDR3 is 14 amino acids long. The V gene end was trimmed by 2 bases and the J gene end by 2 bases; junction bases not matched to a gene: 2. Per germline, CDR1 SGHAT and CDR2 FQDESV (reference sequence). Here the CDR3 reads CASSLRDRTYEQYF. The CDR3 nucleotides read TGTGCCAGCAGCTTAAGGGACAGGACCTACGAGCAGTACTTC. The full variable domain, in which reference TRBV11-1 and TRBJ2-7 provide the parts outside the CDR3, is EAEVAQSPRYKITEKSQAVAFWCDPISGHATLYWYRQILGQGPELLVQFQDESVVDDSQLPKDRFSAERLKGVDSTLKIQPAELGDSAMYLCASSLRDRTYEQYFGPGTRLTVT.

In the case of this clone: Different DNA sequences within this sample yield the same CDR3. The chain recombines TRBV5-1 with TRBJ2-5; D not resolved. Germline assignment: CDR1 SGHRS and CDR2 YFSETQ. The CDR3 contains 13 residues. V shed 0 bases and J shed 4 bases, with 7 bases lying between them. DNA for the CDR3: TGCGCCAGCAGCTTGGAGTCGGGAGAGACCCAGTACTTC. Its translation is CASSLESGETQYF.